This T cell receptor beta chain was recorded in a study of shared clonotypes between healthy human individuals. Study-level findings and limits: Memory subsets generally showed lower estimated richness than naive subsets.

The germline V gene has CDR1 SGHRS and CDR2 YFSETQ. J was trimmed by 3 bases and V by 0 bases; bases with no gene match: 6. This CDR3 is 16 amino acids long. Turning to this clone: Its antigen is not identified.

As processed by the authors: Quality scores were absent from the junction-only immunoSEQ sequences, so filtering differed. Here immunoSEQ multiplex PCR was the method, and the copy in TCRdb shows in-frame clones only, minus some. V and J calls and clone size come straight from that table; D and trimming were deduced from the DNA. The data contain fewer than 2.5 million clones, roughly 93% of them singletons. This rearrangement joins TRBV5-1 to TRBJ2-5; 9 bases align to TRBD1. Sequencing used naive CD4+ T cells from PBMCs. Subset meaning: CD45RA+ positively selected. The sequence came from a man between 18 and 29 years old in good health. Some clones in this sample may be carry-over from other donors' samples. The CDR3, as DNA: TGCGCCAGCAGCTTGGGAGACCGGGACAGGGAAGAGACCCAGTACTTC. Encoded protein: CASSLGDRDREETQYF.